This TCR beta chain derives from a study of shared clonotypes between healthy human individuals. Overall study context: Researchers assigned three CD4 naive, three CD4 memory, two CD8 naive and one CD8 memory plate to each donor.

Original analysis: ImmunoSEQ gave junction-only sequences without quality scores, so filtering differed. Some clones are missing from TCRdb's copy, which holds only in-frame ones; the method was immunoSEQ multiplex PCR. That table is the source of V, J and clone size, and D and trimming were worked out from the DNA. This table holds 1,500,000 or so clones, over 95% found once. The study, taken as a whole, reports: Richness estimates generally favored naive over memory subsets.

Comment on this clone: Its antigen remains unknown.

CDR1 is SGHTA and CDR2 is FQGNSA in the germline V gene. The ends were cut back, 7 bases at V and 6 bases at J, with 22 bases in the middle. CDR3 size: 15 residues. The source material was naive CD4+ T cells sorted from blood. The subset is: CD45RA+ positively selected. The source of this sequence is a man younger than 45 in good health. This rearrangement joins TRBV7-2 to TRBJ2-7; D may match TRBD1 or TRBD2 (6 bases each). The CDR3 coding sequence is TGTGCCAGCACCCTAGACGGGGGCCCAAGTTCCGAGCAGTACTTC. Translated: CASTLDGGPSSEQYF.